These 29 T cell receptor beta chains were all obtained from the same sample, sequenced in a study of T cell responses to AZD1222 COVID-19 vaccine. The assay was immunoSEQ multiplex PCR, and TCRdb's table has in-frame clones only and misses some. Among 130,000 or so clones listed, approximately 85% were seen once. The sequenced sample was peripheral blood, obtained on day 0 of AZD1222 vaccination. Receptors originate from an adult in good health.

The gene calls are TRBV4-3 and TRBJ1-4; D is uncertain. The germline V gene encodes CDR1 LGHNA and CDR2 YSLEER. The CDR3 is 12 residues long. Trimming removed 3 bases at V and 10 bases at J, with 9 bases between. The chain's CDR3 is CASSQVGGKLFF. DNA of the CDR3: TGCGCCAGCAGCCAGGTCGGTGGAAAACTGTTTTTT.

This chain links TRBV7-9 with TRBJ1-4; 10 bases are a match to TRBD1. This CDR3 is 16 amino acids long. Germline V gene lookup returns CDR1 SEHNR and CDR2 FQNEAQ (reference sequence). Trimming cost V 4 bases and J 1 base; bases outside gene matches: 3. The CDR3 loop reads CASSSTGGITNEKLFF. CDR3 nucleotides: TGTGCCAGCAGCTCGACAGGGGGCATAACTAATGAAAAACTGTTTTTT.

This rearrangement joins TRBV28 to TRBJ1-4, with D perhaps TRBD1 (5 bases). V lost 5 bases and J lost 10, with 11 bases in between. In germline, CDR1 is MDHEN, CDR2 SYDVKM. The CDR3 extends over 12 amino acids. The CDR3 nucleotides are TGTGCCAGCAGTACGACCCAGGGAAAACTGTTTTTT. Amino acid sequence: CASSTTQGKLFF. The full variable domain, rest sourced from reference TRBV28 and TRBJ1-4, is DVKVTQSSRYLVKRTGEKVFLECVQDMDHENMFWYRQDPGLGLRLIYFSYDVKMKEKGDIPEGYSVSREKKERFSLILESASTNQTSMYLCASSTTQGKLFFGSGTQLSVL.

This clone was seen more than once but under ten times. The V call is TRBV27, the J call TRBJ1-1; the match to TRBD1 covers 7 bases. The CDR3 contains 15 residues. Germline assignment: CDR1 MNHEY and CDR2 SMNVEV (reference sequence). The J segment lost 1 base and the V segment lost 5 bases, leaving 7 bases of the junction unmatched. The CDR3 here is CASSPLDRWNTEAFF. The CDR3 nucleotides read TGTGCCAGCAGTCCACTGGACAGGTGGAACACTGAAGCTTTCTTT.

The sample holds a few counts of this clone. The J gene is TRBJ1-6, the V gene TRBV30; a weak D match, TRBD1 (6 bases). Trimming removed 0 bases from V and 0 bases from J, with 18 bases in between. CDR1 is GTSNPN and CDR2 is SVGIG in the germline V gene (reference sequence). The CDR3 is made up of 19 amino acids. The DNA of the CDR3 is TGTGCCTGGAGTGTCTCCAGGGGACTAACTAGCTCCTATAATTCACCCCTCCACTTT. This encodes CAWSVSRGLTSSYNSPLHF. Complete variable domain (other parts from reference TRBV30 and TRBJ1-6): SQTIHQWPATLVQPVGSPLSLECTVEGTSNPNLYWYRQAAGRGLQLLFYSVGIGQISSEVPQNLSASRPQDRQFILSSKKLLLSDSGFYLCAWSVSRGLTSSYNSPLHFGNGTRLTVT.

The rearrangement uses TRBV6-5 and TRBJ2-7; D gene ambiguous. Per germline, CDR1 MNHEY and CDR2 SVGAGI. The CDR3 runs 12 residues. Trimming removed 7 bases from V and 2 bases from J, with 9 bases in between. CDR3: CASILGTYEQYF. In DNA, the CDR3 is TGTGCCAGCATTCTAGGTACCTACGAGCAGTACTTC.

The rearrangement joins TRBV7-9 to TRBJ2-7, with 7 bases aligning to TRBD2. The CDR3 has 14 residues. Germline loops: CDR1 SEHNR, CDR2 FQNEAQ (reference sequence). V gave up 4 bases and J gave up 7 bases; unmatched junction bases: 10. The CDR3 loop is CASSSSGTPGEQYF. Written as DNA, the CDR3 is TGTGCCAGCAGCTCAAGCGGGACCCCCGGGGAGCAGTACTTC.

This sequence joins TRBV10-3 and TRBJ1-1; a possible D gene is TRBD1 (6 bases). The V end lost 4 bases, the J end lost 1 base, and 7 bases lay between the germline ends. This CDR3 has 13 residues. Germline CDR1 reads ENHRY; CDR2 reads SYGVKD. CDR3 protein: CAISAGANTEAFF. The CDR3 coding sequence is TGTGCCATCAGTGCAGGGGCGAACACTGAAGCTTTCTTT.

The CDR3 here is CAISELDGGTEAFF. The CDR3 nucleotides are TGTGCCATCAGTGAGTTAGACGGGGGCACTGAAGCTTTCTTT. The chain carries TRBV10-3 and TRBJ1-1; possibly TRBD1 for D (5 bases). In germline, CDR1 is ENHRY, CDR2 SYGVKD. CDR3 length: 14 amino acids. Trimming took 1 base from V and 4 from J, leaving 10 bases between them.

The chain employs TRBV6-2 or TRBV6-3 and TRBJ2-1, with D hard to call. There are 14 residues in the CDR3. From germline, CDR1 is MNHEY and CDR2 SVGEGT. Trimming took 2 bases from V and 4 from J, leaving 9 bases between them. The CDR3 is CASSYGQQYNEQFF. CDR3 bases: TGTGCCAGCAGTTACGGGCAGCAATACAATGAGCAGTTCTTC.

The chain carries TRBV3-1 (or the pseudogene TRBV3-2) and TRBJ1-4; D is possibly TRBD1 (5 bases). CDR3 length equals 14 residues. Germline V gene sequence: CDR1 LGHDT, CDR2 YNNKEL (reference sequence). V lost 5 bases, J lost 3 bases, and 10 bases lay in between. The CDR3 reads CASSIRVANEKLFF. The CDR3 coding sequence is TGTGCCAGCAGCATCAGGGTTGCTAATGAAAAACTGTTTTTT.

CDR3: CASSPRGNQPQHF. In nucleotides, the CDR3 is TGTGCCAGCAGTCCCAGGGGGAATCAGCCCCAGCATTTT. V and J are TRBV12-3 or TRBV12-4 and TRBJ1-5; TRBD1 matches at 7 bases. This CDR3 has 13 residues. The V and J ends lost 5 bases and 4 bases, in that order; junction bases with no gene match: 2.

CDR3 DNA sequence: TGTGCCAGCAGCCAAGAGACCAGCAGTTACGAGCAGTACTTC. Translated: CASSQETSSYEQYF. This rearrangement joins TRBV4-2 to TRBJ2-7; D not certain. Trimming took 0 bases from V and 4 from J, leaving 10 bases between them. Per the germline V gene, CDR1 is LGHNA and CDR2 is YNFKEQ. The CDR3 is 14 amino acids.

This clone was observed a handful of times. V usage is TRBV27 and J usage is TRBJ1-1; no firm D call. Germline values: CDR1 MNHEY, CDR2 SMNVEV (reference sequence). V was shortened by 5 bases and J by 2 bases, with 15 bases between the two germline ends. The CDR3 totals 15 residues. CDR3 bases: TGTGCCAGCAGTCCCGCTGGCCAGATCAACACTGAAGCTTTCTTT. This gives the protein CASSPAGQINTEAFF.

V is TRBV7-3 and J is TRBJ2-3, with 9 nucleotides matching TRBD2. The CDR3 has 14 amino acids. Trimming removed 3 bases from V and 5 bases from J; junction bases left unmatched: 3. The germline V gene has CDR1 SGHTA and CDR2 FQGTGA. The CDR3 region has the DNA TGTGCCAGCAGCTTGGCGGGAGGGGGAGATACGCAGTATTTT. Translation gives CASSLAGGGDTQYF.

This chain connects TRBV7-2 to TRBJ1-5; D remains ambiguous. The germline V and J ends were trimmed by 2 bases and 0 bases, with 8 bases remaining between them. Germline-derived CDR1 and CDR2 are SGHTA and FQGNSA. The CDR3 totals 15 residues. This CDR3 is CASSLYGSSNQPQHF. For the CDR3, the DNA is TGTGCCAGCAGCTTATATGGCAGTAGCAATCAGCCCCAGCATTTT.

This clone was recorded a few times. This chain joins TRBV5-5 and TRBJ1-1; D not resolved. The CDR3 consists of 14 residues. Germline V lookup: CDR1 SGHKS, CDR2 YYEKEE (reference sequence). V lost 4 bases and J lost 1, with 11 bases in between. The DNA of the CDR3 is TGTGCCAGCAGCCTCGGATCAGCGAACACTGAAGCTTTCTTT. It specifies CASSLGSANTEAFF. The full variable domain, in which reference TRBV5-5 and TRBJ1-1 provide the parts outside the CDR3, is DAGVTQSPTHLIKTRGQQVTLRCSPISGHKSVSWYQQVLGQGPQFIFQYYEKEERGRGNFPDRFSARQFPNYSSELNVNALLLGDSALYLCASSLGSANTEAFFGQGTRLTVV.

The chain carries TRBV6-6 and TRBJ1-2, with D hard to call. Looked up from germline, CDR1 is MNHNY and CDR2 is SVGAGI (reference sequence). V was clipped by 2 bases and J by 6 bases, with 16 bases between them. The CDR3 has 15 amino acids. The CDR3 spells CASSYVRHGEDGYTF. The CDR3 bases are TGTGCCAGCAGTTACGTACGCCATGGGGAGGATGGCTACACCTTC.

This sequence joins TRBV7-9 and TRBJ1-5, with TRBD1 matching over 9 bases. The CDR3 sequence is 16 residues long. The trim removed 3 bases at V and 0 bases at J, leaving 3 bases unmatched. Germline V lookup: CDR1 SEHNR, CDR2 FQNEAQ (reference sequence). The CDR3 loop reads CASSLGQGDSNQPQHF. In DNA form, the CDR3 reads TGTGCCAGCAGCTTGGGACAGGGCGATAGCAATCAGCCCCAGCATTTT.

DNA of the CDR3: TGTGCCAGCAGCGTAGGAGGACCCTCCAAGGGGGATACGCAGTATTTT. This gives the protein CASSVGGPSKGDTQYF. V is TRBV9 and J is TRBJ2-3, with D maybe TRBD1 (5 bases). V was clipped by 0 bases and J by 6 bases, with 17 bases between them. The CDR3 length is 16 residues. The germline CDR1 and CDR2 sequences are SGDLS and YYNGEE.

The genes are TRBV4-2 and TRBJ1-1; perhaps TRBD1 as D (5 bases). V lost 2 bases, J lost 1 base, and 11 bases lay in between. The CDR3 is 15 residues long. Germline assignment: CDR1 LGHNA and CDR2 YNFKEQ. The CDR3 DNA is TGTGCCAGCAGCCAAACTATCACAGGGAACACTGAAGCTTTCTTT. Its protein product is CASSQTITGNTEAFF.

The genes are TRBV30 and TRBJ1-2; no definite D call. The length of the CDR3 is 13 residues. CDR1 GTSNPN and CDR2 SVGIG come from the germline V gene (reference sequence). The V end was cut by 2 bases, the J end by 2 bases, with 9 bases between. This chain's CDR3 is CAWSKGRNYGYTF. CDR3 DNA sequence: TGTGCCTGGAGTAAGGGCCGAAACTATGGCTACACCTTC.

CDR3 region: CASTKKGYEAGSEQYF. CDR3 nucleotides: TGCGCCAGCACTAAAAAGGGCTACGAAGCCGGGTCCGAGCAGTACTTC. This chain joins TRBV5-1 and TRBJ2-7; no reliable D call. V lost 6 bases, J lost 6 bases, and 25 bases lay in between. Per germline, CDR1 SGHRS and CDR2 YFSETQ. The CDR3 has 16 amino acids. Full variable domain (missing parts from reference TRBV5-1 and TRBJ2-7): KAGVTQTPRYLIKTRGQQVTLSCSPISGHRSVSWYQQTPGQGLQFLFEYFSETQRNKGNFPGRFSGRQFSNSRSEMNVSTLELGDSALYLCASTKKGYEAGSEQYFGPGTRLTVT.

The CDR3 spells CASSGAFGTPELLEQYF. The CDR3 region has the DNA TGTGCCAGCAGCGGAGCATTCGGGACGCCGGAATTGCTTGAGCAGTACTTC. This rearrangement joins TRBV11-3 to TRBJ2-7; D may be TRBD1 or TRBD2 (5 bases each). Germline V gene sequence: CDR1 SGHNT, CDR2 YENEEA. The CDR3 is 17 residues long. Trimming shortened V by 5 bases and J by 7 bases, and 27 bases separated the two germline ends.

The V call is TRBV5-5, the J call TRBJ1-5; D is perhaps TRBD1 (5 bases). This CDR3 region has 15 residues. Per the germline V gene, CDR1 is SGHKS and CDR2 is YYEKEE (reference sequence). The V gene lost 4 bases and the J gene lost 7 bases, with 18 bases spanning the gap. The CDR3 coding sequence is TGTGCCAGCAGCCCATCCGGGGGGACGGGCCAGCCCCAGCATTTT. Amino acid sequence: CASSPSGGTGQPQHF.

This clone was counted a few times. The chain recombines TRBV6-4 with TRBJ1-6, with D tentatively TRBD1 (5 bases). Germline V gene sequence: CDR1 MRHNA, CDR2 SNTAGT. The CDR3 is made up of 14 amino acids. Trimming removed 2 bases from V and 7 bases from J, with 9 bases in between. For the CDR3, the DNA is TGTGCCAGCAGTGACATGGGGGAAAATTCACCCCTCCACTTT. This sequence encodes CASSDMGENSPLHF.

This sequence joins TRBV5-1 and TRBJ2-1, with TRBD2 matching 9 bases. With 0 bases clipped from V and 9 bases from J, the junction kept 25 bases outside the gene matches. The CDR3 is 21 residues long. From germline, CDR1 is SGHRS and CDR2 YFSETQ. The CDR3 is CASSLAVNPSGKGFNRGEQFF. CDR3 bases: TGCGCCAGCAGCTTGGCCGTGAATCCTAGCGGGAAAGGATTTAATCGGGGTGAGCAGTTCTTC. Full variable domain (outside the CDR3, taken from reference TRBV5-1 and TRBJ2-1): KAGVTQTPRYLIKTRGQQVTLSCSPISGHRSVSWYQQTPGQGLQFLFEYFSETQRNKGNFPGRFSGRQFSNSRSEMNVSTLELGDSALYLCASSLAVNPSGKGFNRGEQFFGPGTRLTVL.

The chain links TRBV24-1 to TRBJ2-2; no clear D. Germline-derived CDR1 and CDR2 are KGHDR and SFDVKD. The length of the CDR3 is 15 residues. Trimming removed 2 bases at V and 8 bases at J, with 14 bases between. The CDR3 loop is CATSDSRPGRGELFF. CDR3 sequence (DNA): TGTGCCACCAGTGATTCCCGCCCCGGGCGTGGGGAGCTGTTTTTT.

V gene TRBV4-1 combines with J gene TRBJ1-5; 12 bases line up with TRBD1. The V and J ends lost 0 bases and 6 bases, in that order; junction bases with no gene match: 6. The CDR3 spans 17 residues. Germline CDR1 is MGHRA and CDR2 is YSYEKL. The CDR3 DNA reads TGCGCCAGCAGCCAAGAGGGGACAGGGGGCGCATCTCAGCCCCAGCATTTT. Translation gives CASSQEGTGGASQPQHF.